What follows is one T cell receptor (beta chain) and its context. The V end lost 4 bases, the J end lost 6 bases, and 19 bases lay between the germline ends. CDR1 is MNHEY and CDR2 is SMNVEV in the germline V gene (reference sequence). This CDR3 has 16 residues. The entry originates in a study of blood T cell repertoires in COVID-19. At the level of the study: The study drew acute and convalescent COVID-19 samples from the United States, Italy and Spain. From T cells, B-cell-depleted T cells, or PBMCs came the material, which was cDNA or gDNA.

Profiled with immunoSEQ multiplex PCR; TCRdb holds only in-frame clones, not every one. The sample consists of 150,000 to 200,000 clones, about 86% of them appearing once. The source material was peripheral blood. This clonotype was sampled from a middle-aged man with active or convalescent COVID-19. The chain employs TRBV27 and TRBJ1-5, with D perhaps matching TRBD1 (6 bases). This CDR3 is CASSSTLQGKGQPQHF. As DNA, the CDR3 is TGTGCCAGCAGTTCCACACTTCAGGGGAAGGGTCAGCCCCAGCATTTT.